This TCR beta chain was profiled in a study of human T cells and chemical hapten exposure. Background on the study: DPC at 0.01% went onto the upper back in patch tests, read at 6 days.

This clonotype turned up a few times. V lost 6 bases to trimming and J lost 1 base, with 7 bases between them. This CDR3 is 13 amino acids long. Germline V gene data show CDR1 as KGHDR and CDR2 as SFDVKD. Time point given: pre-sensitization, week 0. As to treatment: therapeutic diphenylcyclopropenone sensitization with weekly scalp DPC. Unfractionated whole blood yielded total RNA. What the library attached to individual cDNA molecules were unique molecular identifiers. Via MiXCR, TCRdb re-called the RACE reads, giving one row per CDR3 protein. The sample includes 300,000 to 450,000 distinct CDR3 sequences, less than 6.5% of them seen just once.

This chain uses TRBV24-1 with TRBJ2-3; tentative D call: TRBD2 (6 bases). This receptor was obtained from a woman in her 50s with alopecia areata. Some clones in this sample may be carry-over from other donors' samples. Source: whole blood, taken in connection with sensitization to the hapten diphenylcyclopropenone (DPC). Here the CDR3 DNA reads TGTGCCACCAGTAGGAGGGGCACAGATACGCAGTATTTT. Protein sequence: CATSRRGTDTQYF.